This T cell receptor (beta chain) was retrieved from a study of cytomegalovirus exposure and HLA in healthy donors. Points on this clone: Antigen: not known.

Points from the study as a whole: Researchers reported that a few CMV-associated chains were confirmed in vitro as CMV antigen-specific.

TCRdb keeps only in-frame clones here, not all; method: immunoSEQ multiplex PCR. This sample has about 56,000 clones, with around nine tenths found just once. Trimming took 8 bases from V and 3 from J; bases not matched to a gene: 5. The CDR3 is made up of 15 amino acids. Germline loops: CDR1 SEHNR, CDR2 FQNEAQ (reference sequence). Specimen: PBMCs. The V gene is TRBV7-9, the J gene TRBJ2-3; TRBD2 aligns across 13 bases. This clonotype originated in a man aged 18 to 29 in good health and CMV-seronegative. CDR3 amino acids: CASGRTSGRTDTQYF. Written as DNA, the CDR3 is TGTGCCAGCGGGAGGACTAGCGGGAGAACAGATACGCAGTATTTT.